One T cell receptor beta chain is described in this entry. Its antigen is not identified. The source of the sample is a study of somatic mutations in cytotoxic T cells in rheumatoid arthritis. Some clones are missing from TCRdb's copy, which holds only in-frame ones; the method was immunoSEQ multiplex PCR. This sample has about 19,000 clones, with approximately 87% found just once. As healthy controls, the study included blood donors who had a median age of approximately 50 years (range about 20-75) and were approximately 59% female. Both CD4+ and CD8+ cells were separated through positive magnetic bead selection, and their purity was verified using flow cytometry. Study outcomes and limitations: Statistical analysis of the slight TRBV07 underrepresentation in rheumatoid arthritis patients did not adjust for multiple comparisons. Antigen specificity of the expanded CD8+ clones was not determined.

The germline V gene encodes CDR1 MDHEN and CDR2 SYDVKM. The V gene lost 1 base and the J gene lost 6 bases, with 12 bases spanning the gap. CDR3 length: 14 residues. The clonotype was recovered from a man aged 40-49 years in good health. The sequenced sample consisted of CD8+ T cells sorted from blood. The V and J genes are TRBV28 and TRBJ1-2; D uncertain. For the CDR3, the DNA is TGTGCCAGCAGTTTATCCGGGGTTACGAATGGCTACACCTTC. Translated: CASSLSGVTNGYTF.